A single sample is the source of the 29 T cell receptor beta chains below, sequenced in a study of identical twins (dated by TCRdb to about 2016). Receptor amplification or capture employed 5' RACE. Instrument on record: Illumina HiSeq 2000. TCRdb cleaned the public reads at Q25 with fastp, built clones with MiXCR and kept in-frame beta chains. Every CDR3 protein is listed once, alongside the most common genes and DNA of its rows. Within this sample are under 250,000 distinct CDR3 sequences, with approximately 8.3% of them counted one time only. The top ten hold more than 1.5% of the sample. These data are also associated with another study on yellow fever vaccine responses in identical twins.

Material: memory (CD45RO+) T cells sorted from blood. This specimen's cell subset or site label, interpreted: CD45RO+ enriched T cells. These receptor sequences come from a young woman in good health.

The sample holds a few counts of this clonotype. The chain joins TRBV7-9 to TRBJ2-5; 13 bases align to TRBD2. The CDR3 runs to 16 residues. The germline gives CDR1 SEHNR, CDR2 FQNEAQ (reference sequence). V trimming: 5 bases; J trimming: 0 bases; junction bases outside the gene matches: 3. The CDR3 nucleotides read TGTGCCAGCAGCACGGGACTAGCGGGATACCAAGAGACCCAGTACTTC. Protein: CASSTGLAGYQETQYF.

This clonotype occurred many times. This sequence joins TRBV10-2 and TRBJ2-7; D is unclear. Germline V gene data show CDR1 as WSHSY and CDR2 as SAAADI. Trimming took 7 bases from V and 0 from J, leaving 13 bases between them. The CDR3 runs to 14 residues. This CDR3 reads CASTQRAISYEQYF. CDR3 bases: TGCGCCAGCACTCAGAGAGCTATCTCCTACGAGCAGTACTTC.

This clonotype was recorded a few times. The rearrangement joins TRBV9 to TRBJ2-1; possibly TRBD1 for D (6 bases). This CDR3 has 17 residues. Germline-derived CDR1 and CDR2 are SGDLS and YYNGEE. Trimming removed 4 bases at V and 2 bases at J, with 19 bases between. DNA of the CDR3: TGTGCCAGCAGCCCCAAAGGAAGGACAGAAGCCTACAATGAGCAGTTCTTC. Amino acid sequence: CASSPKGRTEAYNEQFF.

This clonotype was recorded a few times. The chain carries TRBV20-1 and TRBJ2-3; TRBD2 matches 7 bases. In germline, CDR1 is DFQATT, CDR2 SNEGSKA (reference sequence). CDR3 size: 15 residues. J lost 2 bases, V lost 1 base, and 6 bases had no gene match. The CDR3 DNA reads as TGCAGTGCTAGAGCGCCGGGACTATTCACAGATACGCAGTATTTT. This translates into CSARAPGLFTDTQYF.

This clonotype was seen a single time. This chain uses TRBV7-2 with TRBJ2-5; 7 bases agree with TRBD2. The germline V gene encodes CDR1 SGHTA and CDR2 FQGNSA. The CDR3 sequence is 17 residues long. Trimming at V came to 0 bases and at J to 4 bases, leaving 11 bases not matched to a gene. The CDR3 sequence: CASSLARASGGTETQYF. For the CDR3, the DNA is TGTGCCAGCAGCTTAGCGAGGGCCTCCGGGGGGACAGAGACCCAGTACTTC.

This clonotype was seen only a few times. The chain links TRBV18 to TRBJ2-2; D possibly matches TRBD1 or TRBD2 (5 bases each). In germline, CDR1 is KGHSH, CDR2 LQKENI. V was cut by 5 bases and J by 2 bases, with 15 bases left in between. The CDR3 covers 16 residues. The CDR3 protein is CASSSGRTKNTGELFF. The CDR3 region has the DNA TGTGCCAGCTCATCGGGACGGACGAAAAACACCGGGGAGCTGTTTTTT.

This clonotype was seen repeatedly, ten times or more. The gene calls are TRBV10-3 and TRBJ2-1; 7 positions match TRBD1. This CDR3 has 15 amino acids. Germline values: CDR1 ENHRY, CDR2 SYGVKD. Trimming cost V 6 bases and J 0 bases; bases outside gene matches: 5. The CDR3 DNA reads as TGTGCCATCAGGACGACAGGGAGCTCCTACAATGAGCAGTTCTTC. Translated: CAIRTTGSSYNEQFF.

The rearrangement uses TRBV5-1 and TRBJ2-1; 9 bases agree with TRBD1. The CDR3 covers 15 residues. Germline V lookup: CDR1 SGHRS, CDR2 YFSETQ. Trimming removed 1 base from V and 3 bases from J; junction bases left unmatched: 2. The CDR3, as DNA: TGCGCCAGCAGCTTGTCGGGACAGGGCTACAATGAGCAGTTCTTC. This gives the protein CASSLSGQGYNEQFF. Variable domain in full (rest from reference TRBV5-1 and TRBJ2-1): KAGVTQTPRYLIKTRGQQVTLSCSPISGHRSVSWYQQTPGQGLQFLFEYFSETQRNKGNFPGRFSGRQFSNSRSEMNVSTLELGDSALYLCASSLSGQGYNEQFFGPGTRLTVL.

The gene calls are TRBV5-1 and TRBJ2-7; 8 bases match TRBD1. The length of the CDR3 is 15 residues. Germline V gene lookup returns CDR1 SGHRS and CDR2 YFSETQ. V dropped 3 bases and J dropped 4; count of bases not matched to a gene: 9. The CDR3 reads CASSWDTGGLYEQYF. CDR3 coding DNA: TGCGCCAGCAGCTGGGACACAGGGGGTTTGTACGAGCAGTACTTC. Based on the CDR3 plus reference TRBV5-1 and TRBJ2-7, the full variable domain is KAGVTQTPRYLIKTRGQQVTLSCSPISGHRSVSWYQQTPGQGLQFLFEYFSETQRNKGNFPGRFSGRQFSNSRSEMNVSTLELGDSALYLCASSWDTGGLYEQYFGPGTRLTVT.

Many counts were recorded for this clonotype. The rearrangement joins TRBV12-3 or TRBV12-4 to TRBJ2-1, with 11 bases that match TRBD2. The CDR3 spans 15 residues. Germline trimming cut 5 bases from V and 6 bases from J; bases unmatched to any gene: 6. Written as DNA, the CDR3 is TGTGCCAGCAGTCTCGCTAGCGGGGGGCGCAATGAGCAGTTCTTC. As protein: CASSLASGGRNEQFF.

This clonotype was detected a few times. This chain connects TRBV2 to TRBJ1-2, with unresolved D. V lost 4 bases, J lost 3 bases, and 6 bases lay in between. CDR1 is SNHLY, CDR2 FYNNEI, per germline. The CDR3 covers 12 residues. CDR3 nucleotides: TGTGCCAGCAGTGGAGTCGACTATGGCTACACCTTC. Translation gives CASSGVDYGYTF.

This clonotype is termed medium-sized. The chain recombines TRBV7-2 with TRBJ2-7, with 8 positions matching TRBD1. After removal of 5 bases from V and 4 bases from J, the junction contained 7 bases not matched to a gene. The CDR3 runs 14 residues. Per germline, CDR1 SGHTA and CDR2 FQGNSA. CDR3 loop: CASSAPGQVYEQYF. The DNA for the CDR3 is TGTGCCAGCAGCGCCCCGGGACAGGTTTACGAGCAGTACTTC.

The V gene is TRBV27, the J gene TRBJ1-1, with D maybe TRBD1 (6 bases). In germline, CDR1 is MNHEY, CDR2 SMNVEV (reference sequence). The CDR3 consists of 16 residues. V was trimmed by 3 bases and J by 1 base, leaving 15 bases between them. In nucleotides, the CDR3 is TGTGCCAGCAGTTTTTACGGGGTGGGGGCGAACACTGAAGCTTTCTTT. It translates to CASSFYGVGANTEAFF.

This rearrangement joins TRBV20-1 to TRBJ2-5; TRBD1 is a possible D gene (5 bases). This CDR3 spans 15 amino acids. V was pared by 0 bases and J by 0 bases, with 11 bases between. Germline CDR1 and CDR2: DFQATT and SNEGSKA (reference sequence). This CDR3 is CSARDWGRDQETQYF. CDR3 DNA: TGCAGTGCTAGAGATTGGGGCAGGGACCAAGAGACCCAGTACTTC.

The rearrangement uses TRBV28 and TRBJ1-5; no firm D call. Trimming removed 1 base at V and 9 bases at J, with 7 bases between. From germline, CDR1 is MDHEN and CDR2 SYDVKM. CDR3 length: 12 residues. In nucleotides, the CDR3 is TGTGCCAGCAGTTTATCCTTTTTGCCCCAGCATTTT. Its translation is CASSLSFLPQHF.

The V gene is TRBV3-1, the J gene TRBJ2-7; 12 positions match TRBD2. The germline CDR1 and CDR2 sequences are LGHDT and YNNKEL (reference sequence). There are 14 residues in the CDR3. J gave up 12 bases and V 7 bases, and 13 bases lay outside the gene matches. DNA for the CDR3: TGTGCCAGCACCCGTTGGACTAGCGGGGACCGCTTGTACTTC. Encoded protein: CASTRWTSGDRLYF.

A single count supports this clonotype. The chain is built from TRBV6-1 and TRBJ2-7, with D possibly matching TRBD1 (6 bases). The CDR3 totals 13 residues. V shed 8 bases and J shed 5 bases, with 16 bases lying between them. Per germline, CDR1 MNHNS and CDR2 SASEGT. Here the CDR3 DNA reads TGTGCCAGCTGGGGGCTTCCGGCCGACGAGCAGTACTTC. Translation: CASWGLPADEQYF.

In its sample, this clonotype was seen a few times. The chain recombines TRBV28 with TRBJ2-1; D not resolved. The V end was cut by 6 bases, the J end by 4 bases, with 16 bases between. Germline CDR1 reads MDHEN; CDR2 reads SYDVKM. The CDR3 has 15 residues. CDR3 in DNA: TGTGCCAGCAGCCCAAGACCTCCCCCTTACAATGAGCAGTTCTTC. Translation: CASSPRPPPYNEQFF. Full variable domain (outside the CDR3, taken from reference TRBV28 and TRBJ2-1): DVKVTQSSRYLVKRTGEKVFLECVQDMDHENMFWYRQDPGLGLRLIYFSYDVKMKEKGDIPEGYSVSREKKERFSLILESASTNQTSMYLCASSPRPPPYNEQFFGPGTRLTVL.

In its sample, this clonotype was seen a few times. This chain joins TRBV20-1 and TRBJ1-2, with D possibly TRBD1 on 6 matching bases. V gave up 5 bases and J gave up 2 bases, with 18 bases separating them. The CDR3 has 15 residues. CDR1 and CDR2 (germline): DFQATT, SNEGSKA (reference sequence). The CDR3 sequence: CSARAGDTTNYGYTF. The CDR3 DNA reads TGCAGTGCTCGGGCGGGGGACACCACCAACTATGGCTACACCTTC.

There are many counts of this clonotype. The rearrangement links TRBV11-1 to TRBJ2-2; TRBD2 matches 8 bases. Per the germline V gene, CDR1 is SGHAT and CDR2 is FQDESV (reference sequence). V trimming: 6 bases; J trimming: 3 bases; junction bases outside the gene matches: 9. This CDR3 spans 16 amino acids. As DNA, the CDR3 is TGTGCCAGCAGTCCCTTGTCGCGGGGGGACACCGGGGAGCTGTTTTTT. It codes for CASSPLSRGDTGELFF.

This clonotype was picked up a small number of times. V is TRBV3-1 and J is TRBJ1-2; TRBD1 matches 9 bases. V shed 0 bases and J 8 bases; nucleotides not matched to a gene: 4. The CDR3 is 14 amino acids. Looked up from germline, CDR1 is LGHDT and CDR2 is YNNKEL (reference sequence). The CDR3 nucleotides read TGTGCCAGCAGCCAAGAGAACAGGGGGCGAGGCTACACCTTC. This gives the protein CASSQENRGRGYTF.

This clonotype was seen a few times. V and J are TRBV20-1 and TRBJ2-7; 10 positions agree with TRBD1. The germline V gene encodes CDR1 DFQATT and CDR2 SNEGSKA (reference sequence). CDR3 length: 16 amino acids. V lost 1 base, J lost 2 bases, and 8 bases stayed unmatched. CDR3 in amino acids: CSARGLDRGRTYEQYF. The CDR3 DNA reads TGCAGTGCTAGAGGTTTGGACAGGGGGAGGACCTACGAGCAGTACTTC.

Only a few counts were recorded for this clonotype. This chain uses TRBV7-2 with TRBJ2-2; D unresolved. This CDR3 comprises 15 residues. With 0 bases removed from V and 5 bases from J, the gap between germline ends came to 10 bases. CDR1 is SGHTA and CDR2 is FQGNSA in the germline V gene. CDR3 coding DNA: TGTGCCAGCAGCTTAGCGCTAAGGGTGACCGGGGAGCTGTTTTTT. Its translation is CASSLALRVTGELFF.

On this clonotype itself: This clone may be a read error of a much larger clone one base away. CDR3 amino acids: CAGSLEFADTQYF. The CDR3 DNA reads TGTGCCGGCAGCTTAGAGTTCGCAGATACGCAGTATTTT. V and J are TRBV11-2 and TRBJ2-3; D call uncertain. Germline lookup yields CDR1 SGHAT and CDR2 FQNNGV. This CDR3 has 13 amino acids.

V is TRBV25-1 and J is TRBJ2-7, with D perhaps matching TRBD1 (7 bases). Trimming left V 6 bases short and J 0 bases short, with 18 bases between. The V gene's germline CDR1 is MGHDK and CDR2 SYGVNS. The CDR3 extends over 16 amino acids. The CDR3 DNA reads TGTGCCAGCAGCTGGACAGGTGGAGGGGACTCCTACGAGCAGTACTTC. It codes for CASSWTGGGDSYEQYF.

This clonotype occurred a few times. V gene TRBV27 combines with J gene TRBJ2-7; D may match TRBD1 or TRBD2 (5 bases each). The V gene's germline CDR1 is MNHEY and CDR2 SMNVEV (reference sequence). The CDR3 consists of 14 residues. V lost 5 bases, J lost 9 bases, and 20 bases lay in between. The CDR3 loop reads CASSRDALEISQYF. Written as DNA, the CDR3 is TGTGCCAGCAGTCGGGACGCGTTAGAAATTTCGCAGTACTTC.

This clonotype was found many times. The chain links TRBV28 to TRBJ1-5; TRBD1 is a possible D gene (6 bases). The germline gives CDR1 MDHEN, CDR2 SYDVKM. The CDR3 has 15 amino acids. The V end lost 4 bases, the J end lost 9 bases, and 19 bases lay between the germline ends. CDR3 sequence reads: CASSSDKGGVAPQHF. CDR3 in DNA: TGTGCCAGCAGTTCGGACAAGGGGGGTGTTGCGCCCCAGCATTTT.

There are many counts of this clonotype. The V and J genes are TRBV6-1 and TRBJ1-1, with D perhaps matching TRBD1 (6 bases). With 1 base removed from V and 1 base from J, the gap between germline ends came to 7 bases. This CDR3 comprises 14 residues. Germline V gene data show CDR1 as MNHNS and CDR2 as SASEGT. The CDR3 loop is CASSEGQENTEAFF. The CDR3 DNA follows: TGTGCCAGCAGTGAAGGACAGGAGAACACTGAAGCTTTCTTT.

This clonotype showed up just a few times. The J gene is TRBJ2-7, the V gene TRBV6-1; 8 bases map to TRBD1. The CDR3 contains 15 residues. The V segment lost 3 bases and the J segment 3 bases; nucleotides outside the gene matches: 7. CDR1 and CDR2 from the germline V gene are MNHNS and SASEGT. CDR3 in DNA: TGTGCCAGCAGTGACCGACGGGACAGGTTCTACGAGCAGTACTTC. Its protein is CASSDRRDRFYEQYF.